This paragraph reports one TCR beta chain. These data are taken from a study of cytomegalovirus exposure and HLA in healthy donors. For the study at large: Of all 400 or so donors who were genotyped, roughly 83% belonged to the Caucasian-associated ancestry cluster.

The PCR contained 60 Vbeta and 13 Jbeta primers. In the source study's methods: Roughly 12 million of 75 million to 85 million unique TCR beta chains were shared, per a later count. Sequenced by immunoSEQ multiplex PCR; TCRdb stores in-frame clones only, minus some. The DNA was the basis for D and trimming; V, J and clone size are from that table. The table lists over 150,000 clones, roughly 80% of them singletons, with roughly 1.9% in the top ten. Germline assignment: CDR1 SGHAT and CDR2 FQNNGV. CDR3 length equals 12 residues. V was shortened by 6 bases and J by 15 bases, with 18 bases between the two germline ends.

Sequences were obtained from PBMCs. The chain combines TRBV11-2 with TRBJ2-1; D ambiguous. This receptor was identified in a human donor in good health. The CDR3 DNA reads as TGTGCCAGCAGACCCCTCGAACAGCCAGGGTTCTTC. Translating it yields CASRPLEQPGFF.